This T cell receptor beta chain came from a study of human T cells and chemical hapten exposure. Looking at the study overall: Doses of diphenylcyclopropenone went to the patients' scalps weekly throughout the roughly 23-week study.

Whole-study results and caveats: Expanded TCRs formed significantly more large CDR3 similarity clusters than controls.

Germline loops: CDR1 SQVTM, CDR2 ANQGSEA. The CDR3 is 15 residues long. Trimming took 0 bases from V and 4 from J, leaving 15 bases between them. This clonotype qualifies as medium-sized. The antigen is not known. Time point defined: patch test 2, 6 weeks after DPC sensitization. Treatment indicated: therapeutic diphenylcyclopropenone sensitization with weekly scalp DPC. Researchers sampled blood before each patch test went on. TCRdb processed the RACE reads anew with MiXCR; each CDR3 protein has one entry. The profile shows 35,000 to 45,000 distinct CDR3 sequences, around 9.3% of them singletons. V usage is TRBV29-1 and J usage is TRBJ1-1; TRBD1 might be the D (5 bases). The material sequenced was whole blood, taken in connection with sensitization to the hapten diphenylcyclopropenone (DPC). This clonotype was obtained from a woman aged 35 to 49 with alopecia areata. Some clones in this sample may be carry-over from other donors' samples. The CDR3 spells CSVEDIRPGGTEAFF. As DNA, the CDR3 is TGCAGCGTTGAAGATATTCGGCCCGGGGGCACTGAAGCTTTCTTT.